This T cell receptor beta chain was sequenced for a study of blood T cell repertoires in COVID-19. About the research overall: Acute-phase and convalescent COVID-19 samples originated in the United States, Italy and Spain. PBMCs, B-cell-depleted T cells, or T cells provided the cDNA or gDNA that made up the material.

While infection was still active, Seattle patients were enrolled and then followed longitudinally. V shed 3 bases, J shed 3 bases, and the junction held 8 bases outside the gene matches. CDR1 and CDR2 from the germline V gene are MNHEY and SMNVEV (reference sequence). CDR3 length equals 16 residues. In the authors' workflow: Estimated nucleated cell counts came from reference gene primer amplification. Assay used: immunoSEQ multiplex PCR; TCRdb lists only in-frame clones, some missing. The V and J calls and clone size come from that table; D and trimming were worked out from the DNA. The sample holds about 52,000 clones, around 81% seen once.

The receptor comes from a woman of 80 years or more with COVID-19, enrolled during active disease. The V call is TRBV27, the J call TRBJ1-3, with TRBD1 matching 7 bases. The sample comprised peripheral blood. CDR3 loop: CASSLRWGQLGNTIYF. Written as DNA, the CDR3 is TGTGCCAGCAGTTTGCGGTGGGGACAGCTTGGAAACACCATATATTTT.